A single sample is the source of the 20 T cell receptor beta chains below, sequenced in a study of CD8 T cells in Susac syndrome. After extraction with the RNeasy kit, about 0.45 to 1 ug of the RNA was reverse transcribed using random hexamers. TCRdb fed the immunoSEQ multiplex PCR reads into MiXCR, producing one record per CDR3 protein. The table lists 160,000 or so distinct CDR3 sequences, 85% to 95% of them singletons. Sequences were obtained from CD8+ T cells from PBMCs. All receptors come from a human donor with multiple sclerosis.

The rearrangement uses TRBV6-5 and TRBJ2-2; D is undetermined. Germline V gene data show CDR1 as MNHEY and CDR2 as SVGAGI. Deletions cut 1 base from V and 6 bases from J, with 12 bases between. This CDR3 has 15 amino acids. DNA of the CDR3: TGTGCCAGCAGTTACTTGGCGGCAGGCCCCGGGGAGCTGTTTTTT. Amino acids: CASSYLAAGPGELFF.

This clonotype is a singleton in its sample. In nucleotides, the CDR3 is TGTGCCAGCGCTGACGGGTACACTGAAGCTTTCTTT. This translates into CASADGYTEAFF. The rearrangement joins TRBV27 to TRBJ1-1; no clear D gene. Trimming left V 8 bases short and J 3 bases short, with 10 bases between. The CDR3 length is 12 residues. The germline V gene encodes CDR1 MNHEY and CDR2 SMNVEV (reference sequence).

The chain has TRBV28 and TRBJ1-2, with D uncertain. There are 11 residues in the CDR3. The germline V gene encodes CDR1 MDHEN and CDR2 SYDVKM. V was trimmed by 10 bases and J by 4 bases, leaving 10 bases between them. CDR3 in DNA: TGTGCCACCCAGAGTGGCTATGGCTACACCTTC. Translated, it gives CATQSGYGYTF.

The chain carries TRBV2 and TRBJ2-2, with D unclear. This CDR3 has 14 amino acids. V dropped 4 bases and J dropped 9 bases, with 15 bases sitting between them. Germline CDR1 and CDR2: SNHLY and FYNNEI. The CDR3 nucleotides are TGTGCCAGCAGTGGTCAAGTCCACTGGAGGGAGCTGTTTTTT. Translation: CASSGQVHWRELFF.

The chain is built from TRBV23-1 and TRBJ2-7; D gene uncertain. TRBV23-1 is marked as an open reading frame, function uncertain. The CDR3 is 15 residues long. V lost 3 bases, J lost 3 bases, and 15 bases lay in between. CDR3 sequence: CASSHRSSSVYEQYF. Here the CDR3 DNA reads TGCGCCAGCAGTCACCGCTCGAGCAGCGTCTACGAGCAGTACTTC.

This chain uses TRBV27 with TRBJ1-5, with D uncertain. There are 15 residues in the CDR3. CDR1 and CDR2 (germline): MNHEY, SMNVEV (reference sequence). With 5 bases removed from V and 2 bases from J, the gap between germline ends came to 13 bases. CDR3 in amino acids: CASSPSNGGNQPQHF. The DNA for the CDR3 is TGTGCCAGCAGTCCATCAAACGGGGGCAATCAGCCCCAGCATTTT.

The rearrangement links TRBV9 to TRBJ2-5; D is unresolved. CDR3 size: 14 residues. The V gene's germline CDR1 is SGDLS and CDR2 YYNGEE. Trimming removed 0 bases at V and 5 bases at J, with 11 bases between. CDR3 sequence (DNA): TGTGCCAGCAGCGTAGGTGTTTGGCTTGAGACCCAGTACTTC. Its protein product is CASSVGVWLETQYF.

This sequence joins TRBV30 and TRBJ2-1, with 11 bases matching TRBD2. Losses at the gene ends were 1 base for V and 4 bases for J; bases not matched to a gene: 9. The V gene's germline CDR1 is GTSNPN and CDR2 SVGIG (reference sequence). There are 17 residues in the CDR3. The CDR3 DNA sequence: TGTGCCTGGAGTGGGGGACTAGCGGTAGGAGCTTACAATGAGCAGTTCTTC. Its translation is CAWSGGLAVGAYNEQFF.

The chain employs TRBV20-1 and TRBJ2-1; D call uncertain. The V gene lost 3 bases and the J gene lost 0 bases, with 9 bases spanning the gap. CDR3 size: 14 residues. CDR1 and CDR2 from the germline V gene are DFQATT and SNEGSKA (reference sequence). CDR3 amino acids: CSARAEYSYNEQFF. Here the CDR3 DNA reads TGCAGTGCTAGGGCGGAATACTCCTACAATGAGCAGTTCTTC.

This chain connects TRBV29-1 to TRBJ2-7; 7 nucleotides line up with TRBD2. Germline V gives CDR1 SQVTM, CDR2 ANQGSEA. V lost 6 bases, J lost 3 bases, and 8 bases stayed unmatched. The CDR3 runs 13 residues. In DNA, the CDR3 is TGCAGCGTGGAGGGCGGGAGCCTCTACGAGCAGTACTTC. This codes for CSVEGGSLYEQYF.

The rearrangement uses TRBV4-2 and TRBJ2-5; 8 bases are a match to TRBD2. Germline CDR1 and CDR2: LGHNA and YNFKEQ. This CDR3 spans 16 amino acids. V gave up 1 base and J gave up 7 bases; unmatched junction bases: 11. The CDR3 region is CASSQGSGGPTGTQYF. The CDR3 nucleotides are TGTGCCAGCAGCCAAGGGAGCGGGGGCCCGACGGGGACCCAGTACTTC.

The chain joins TRBV29-1 to TRBJ2-7; D remains unclear. The CDR3 is 11 amino acids. V was cut by 5 bases and J by 6 bases, with 11 bases left in between. Germline CDR1 SQVTM, CDR2 ANQGSEA. The CDR3 spells CSVFVTAEQYF. In nucleotides, the CDR3 is TGCAGCGTTTTTGTAACAGCCGAGCAGTACTTC.

The chain combines TRBV18 with TRBJ2-7, with 9 positions matching TRBD1. Looked up from germline, CDR1 is KGHSH and CDR2 is LQKENI. This CDR3 has 15 residues. J lost 3 bases, V lost 4 bases, and 7 bases had no gene match. CDR3 sequence reads: CASSRIRDRVYEQYF. CDR3 DNA sequence: TGTGCCAGCTCACGAATTCGGGACAGGGTCTACGAGCAGTACTTC.

As regards this clonotype: One end of the junction varies from germline; a read error may be responsible. The J gene is TRBJ2-1, the V gene TRBV29-1; TRBD2 aligns across 9 bases. The CDR3 contains 11 residues. CDR1 is SQVTM and CDR2 is ANQGSEA in the germline V gene. CDR3 sequence reads: CSAEIAGVLSF. In DNA form, the CDR3 reads TGCAGCGCAGAAATAGCGGGAGTACTGAGCTTC.

The J gene is TRBJ2-7, the V gene TRBV18; 9 bases are shared with TRBD1. The CDR3 runs to 17 residues. The junction had 15 bases not matched to a gene; V was cut back by 2 bases and J by 7 bases. CDR1 and CDR2 (germline): KGHSH, LQKENI. The CDR3 region is CASSPTGGWTFGSEQYF. Here the CDR3 DNA reads TGTGCCAGCTCACCAACAGGGGGCTGGACTTTCGGCAGTGAGCAGTACTTC.

The chain carries TRBV6-5 and TRBJ1-1; D is unclear. In germline, CDR1 is MNHEY, CDR2 SVGAGI. CDR3 size: 13 residues. The V gene lost 5 bases and the J gene lost 0 bases, with 7 bases spanning the gap. CDR3 loop: CASSIKMNTEAFF. The DNA of the CDR3 is TGTGCCAGCAGTATCAAAATGAACACTGAAGCTTTCTTT.

The V gene is TRBV29-1, the J gene TRBJ2-7; 11 nucleotides match TRBD2. Per germline, CDR1 SQVTM and CDR2 ANQGSEA. The CDR3 consists of 12 residues. J gave up 6 bases and V 6 bases, and 4 bases lay outside the gene matches. The CDR3 region has the DNA TGCAGCGTCGCCGGGACTAGCGGCGAGCAGTACTTC. Protein product: CSVAGTSGEQYF.

V and J are TRBV2 and TRBJ2-2; no firm D call. This CDR3 is built from 11 residues. Per the germline V gene, CDR1 is SNHLY and CDR2 is FYNNEI. The V end lost 4 bases, the J end lost 4 bases, and 1 base lay between the germline ends. The CDR3 loop reads CASSATGELFF. In DNA, the CDR3 is TGTGCCAGCAGTGCCACCGGGGAGCTGTTTTTT. Full variable domain (remainder filled in from reference TRBV2 and TRBJ2-2): EPEVTQTPSHQVTQMGQEVILRCVPISNHLYFYWYRQILGQKVEFLVSFYNNEISEKSEIFDDQFSVERPDGSNFTLKIRSTKLEDSAMYFCASSATGELFFGEGSRLTVL.

The chain couples TRBV4-1 to TRBJ2-7, with 7 bases lining up with TRBD2. Trimming cost V 2 bases and J 2 bases; bases outside gene matches: 9. This CDR3 has 16 amino acids. CDR1 and CDR2 (germline): MGHRA, YSYEKL. The CDR3 sequence: CASSQLPLAATYEQYF. The CDR3 DNA reads TGCGCCAGCAGCCAACTGCCTCTAGCGGCAACCTACGAGCAGTACTTC.

This sequence joins TRBV30 and TRBJ2-5; 8 bases match TRBD2. Unmatched junction bases numbered 4, after V lost 5 bases and J lost 5 bases. The CDR3 is 12 residues long. Germline CDR1 GTSNPN, CDR2 SVGIG (reference sequence). CDR3 nucleotide sequence: TGTGCCTGGGCAGCGGGAGTGGAGACCCAGTACTTC. Translation: CAWAAGVETQYF.